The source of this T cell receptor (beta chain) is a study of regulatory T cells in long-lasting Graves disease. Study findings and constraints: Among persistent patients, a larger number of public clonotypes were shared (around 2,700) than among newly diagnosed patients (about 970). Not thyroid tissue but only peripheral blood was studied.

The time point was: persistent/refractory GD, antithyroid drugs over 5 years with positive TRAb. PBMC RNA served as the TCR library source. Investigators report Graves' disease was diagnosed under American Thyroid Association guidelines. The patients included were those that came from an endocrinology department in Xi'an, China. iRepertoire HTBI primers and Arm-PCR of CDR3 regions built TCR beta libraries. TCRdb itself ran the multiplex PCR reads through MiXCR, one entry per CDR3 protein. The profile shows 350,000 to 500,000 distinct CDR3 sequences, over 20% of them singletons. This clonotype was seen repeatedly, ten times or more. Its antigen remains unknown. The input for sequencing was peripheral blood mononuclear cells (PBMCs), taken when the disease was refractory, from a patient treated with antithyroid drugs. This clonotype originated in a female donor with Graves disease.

The CDR3 coding sequence is TGTGCCACCAGTGATTACCGGGACAGTGAAGAGACCCAGTACTTC. Translated, it gives CATSDYRDSEETQYF. The gene calls are TRBV24-1 and TRBJ2-5; TRBD1 matches 7 bases. Germline V gene lookup returns CDR1 KGHDR and CDR2 SFDVKD. The CDR3 has 15 amino acids. The J segment lost 3 bases and the V segment lost 2 bases, leaving 5 bases of the junction unmatched.